This T cell receptor beta chain was identified during a study of shared clonotypes between healthy human individuals. Study-wide findings and caveats: The represented genetic and exposure-history diversity was limited by the small number of donors.

As to this clone: Its antigen is not identified.

The V gene lost 0 bases and the J gene lost 0 bases, with 24 bases spanning the gap. CDR3 length: 21 residues. Germline CDR1 and CDR2: LNHNV and YYDKDF (reference sequence). Sequencing used immunoSEQ multiplex PCR; TCRdb keeps in-frame clones, though not all of them. The sample yields approximately 1.5 million clones, approximately 98.5% seen once. Sequenced sample: naive CD4+ T cells sorted from blood. Subset noted: CD45RA+ positively selected. J is TRBJ1-5 and V is TRBV15; D not certain. This TCR was recovered from a man aged 25-45 years in good health. Here the CDR3 reads CATSRDLVGSALSGSNQPQHF. In DNA, the CDR3 is TGTGCCACCAGCAGAGATTTGGTGGGCTCCGCTCTATCAGGTAGCAATCAGCCCCAGCATTTT. The full variable domain, in which reference TRBV15 and TRBJ1-5 provide the parts outside the CDR3, is DAMVIQNPRYQVTQFGKPVTLSCSQTLNHNVMYWYQQKSSQAPKLLFHYYDKDFNNEADTPDNFQSRRPNTSFCFLDIRSPGLGDTAMYLCATSRDLVGSALSGSNQPQHFGDGTRLSIL.